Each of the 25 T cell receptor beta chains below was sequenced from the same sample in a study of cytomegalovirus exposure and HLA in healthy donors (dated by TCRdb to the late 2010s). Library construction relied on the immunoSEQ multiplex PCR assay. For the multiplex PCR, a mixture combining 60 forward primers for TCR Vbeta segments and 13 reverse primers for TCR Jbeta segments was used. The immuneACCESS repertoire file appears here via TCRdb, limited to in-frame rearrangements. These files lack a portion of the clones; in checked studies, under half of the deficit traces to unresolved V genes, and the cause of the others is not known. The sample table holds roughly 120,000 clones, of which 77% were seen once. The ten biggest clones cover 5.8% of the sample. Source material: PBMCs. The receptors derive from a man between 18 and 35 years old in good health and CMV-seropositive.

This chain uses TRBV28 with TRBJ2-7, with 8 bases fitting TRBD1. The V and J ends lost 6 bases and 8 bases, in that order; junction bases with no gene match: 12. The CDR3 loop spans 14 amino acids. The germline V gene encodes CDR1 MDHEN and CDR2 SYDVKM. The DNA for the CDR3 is TGTGCCAGCAGAAAGGACAGGGTTGGGTACCAGCAGTACTTC. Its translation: CASRKDRVGYQQYF.

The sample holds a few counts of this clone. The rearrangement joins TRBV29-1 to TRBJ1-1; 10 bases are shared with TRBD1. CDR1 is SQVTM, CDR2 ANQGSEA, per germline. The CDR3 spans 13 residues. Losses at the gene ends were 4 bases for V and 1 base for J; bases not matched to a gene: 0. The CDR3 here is CSVGDRGNTEAFF. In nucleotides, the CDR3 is TGCAGCGTTGGGGACAGGGGGAACACTGAAGCTTTCTTT.

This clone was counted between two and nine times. The CDR3 bases are TGTGCCAGCAGCCAATTTTCAGGTTTCCAAGAGACCCAGTACTTC. As protein: CASSQFSGFQETQYF. The chain combines TRBV14 with TRBJ2-5; no definite D call. The CDR3 length is 15 residues. The V gene's germline CDR1 is SGHDN and CDR2 FVKESK. Between the trimmed V and J ends, which lost 2 bases and 1 base, there was a span of 11 bases.

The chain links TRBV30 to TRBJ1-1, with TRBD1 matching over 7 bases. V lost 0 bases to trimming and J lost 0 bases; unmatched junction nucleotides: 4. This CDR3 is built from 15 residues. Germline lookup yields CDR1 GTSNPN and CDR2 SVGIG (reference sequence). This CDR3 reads CAWSVPGQLNTEAFF. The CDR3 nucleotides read TGTGCCTGGAGTGTACCGGGACAGTTGAACACTGAAGCTTTCTTT.

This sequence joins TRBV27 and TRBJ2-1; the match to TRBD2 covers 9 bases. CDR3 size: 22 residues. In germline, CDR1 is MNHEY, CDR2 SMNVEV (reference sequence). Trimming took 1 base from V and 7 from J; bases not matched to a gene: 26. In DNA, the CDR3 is TGTGCCAGCAGTTTATACCCACTTTCCCAGCGGGAGGTCGACTCGGCGTGGAATGAGCAGTTCTTC. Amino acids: CASSLYPLSQREVDSAWNEQFF.

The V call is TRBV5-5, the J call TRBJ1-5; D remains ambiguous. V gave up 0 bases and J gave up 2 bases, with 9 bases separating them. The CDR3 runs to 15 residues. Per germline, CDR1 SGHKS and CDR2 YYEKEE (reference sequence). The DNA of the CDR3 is TGTGCCAGCAGCTTGGCTCGCCAGGGCAATCAGCCCCAGCATTTT. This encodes CASSLARQGNQPQHF. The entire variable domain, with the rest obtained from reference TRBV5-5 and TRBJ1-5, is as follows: DAGVTQSPTHLIKTRGQQVTLRCSPISGHKSVSWYQQVLGQGPQFIFQYYEKEERGRGNFPDRFSARQFPNYSSELNVNALLLGDSALYLCASSLARQGNQPQHFGDGTRLSIL.

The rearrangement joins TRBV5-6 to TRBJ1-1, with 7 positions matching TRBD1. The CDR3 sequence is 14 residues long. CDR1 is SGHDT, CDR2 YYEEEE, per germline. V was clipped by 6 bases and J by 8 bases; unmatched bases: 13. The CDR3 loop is CASILQGEVVEAFF. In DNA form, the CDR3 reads TGTGCCAGCATACTCCAGGGGGAAGTTGTCGAAGCTTTCTTT.

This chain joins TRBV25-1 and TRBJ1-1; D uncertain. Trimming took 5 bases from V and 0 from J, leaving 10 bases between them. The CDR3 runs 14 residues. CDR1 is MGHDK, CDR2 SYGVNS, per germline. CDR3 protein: CASSYGSMNTEAFF. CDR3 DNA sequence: TGTGCCAGCAGTTATGGGAGCATGAACACTGAAGCTTTCTTT.

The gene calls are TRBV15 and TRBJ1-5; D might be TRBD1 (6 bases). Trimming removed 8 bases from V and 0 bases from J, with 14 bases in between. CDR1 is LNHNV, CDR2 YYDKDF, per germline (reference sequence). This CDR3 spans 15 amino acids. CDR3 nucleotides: TGTGCCACCCAGGAACAGGGAAGTAGCAATCAGCCCCAGCATTTT. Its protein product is CATQEQGSSNQPQHF.

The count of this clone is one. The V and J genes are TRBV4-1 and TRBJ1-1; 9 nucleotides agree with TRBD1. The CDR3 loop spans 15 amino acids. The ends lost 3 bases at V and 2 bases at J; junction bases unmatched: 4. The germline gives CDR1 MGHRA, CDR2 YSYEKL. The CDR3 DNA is TGCGCCAGCAGCCATGGACAGGGGACAAACACTGAAGCTTTCTTT. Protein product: CASSHGQGTNTEAFF.

The CDR3: CASSGWTGGRNTIYF. In nucleotides, the CDR3 is TGTGCCAGCAGTGGGTGGACAGGAGGCCGAAACACCATATATTTT. This chain joins TRBV6-5 and TRBJ1-3; the match to TRBD1 covers 7 bases. The CDR3 spans 15 residues. Losses at the gene ends were 5 bases for V and 5 bases for J; bases not matched to a gene: 9. Germline CDR1 reads MNHEY; CDR2 reads SVGAGI.

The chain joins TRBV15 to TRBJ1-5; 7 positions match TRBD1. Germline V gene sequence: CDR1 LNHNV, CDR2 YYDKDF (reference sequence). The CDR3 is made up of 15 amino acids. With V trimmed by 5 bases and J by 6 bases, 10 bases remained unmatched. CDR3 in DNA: TGTGCCACCAGCCGTCTACAGGGGAAGTTTCAGCCCCAGCATTTT. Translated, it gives CATSRLQGKFQPQHF.

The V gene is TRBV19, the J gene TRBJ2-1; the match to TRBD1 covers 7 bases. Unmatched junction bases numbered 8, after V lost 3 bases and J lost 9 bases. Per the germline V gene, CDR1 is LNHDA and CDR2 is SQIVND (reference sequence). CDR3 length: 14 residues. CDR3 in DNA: TGTGCCAGTAGTATTGGAACAGGGGTGAGTGAGCAGTTCTTC. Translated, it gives CASSIGTGVSEQFF.

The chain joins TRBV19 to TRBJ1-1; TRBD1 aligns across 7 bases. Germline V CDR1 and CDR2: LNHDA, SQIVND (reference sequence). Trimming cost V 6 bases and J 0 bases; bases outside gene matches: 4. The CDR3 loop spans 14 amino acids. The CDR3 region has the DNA TGTGCCAGTAGCTGGGACAGTTTGAACACTGAAGCTTTCTTT. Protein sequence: CASSWDSLNTEAFF. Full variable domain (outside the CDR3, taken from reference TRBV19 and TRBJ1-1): DGGITQSPKYLFRKEGQNVTLSCEQNLNHDAMYWYRQDPGQGLRLIYYSQIVNDFQKGDIAEGYSVSREKKESFPLTVTSAQKNPTAFYLCASSWDSLNTEAFFGQGTRLTVV.

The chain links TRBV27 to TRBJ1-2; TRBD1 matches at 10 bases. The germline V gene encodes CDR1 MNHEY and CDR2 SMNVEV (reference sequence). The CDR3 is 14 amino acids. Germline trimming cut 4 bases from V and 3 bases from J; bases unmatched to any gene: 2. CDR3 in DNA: TGTGCCAGCAGTTGGACAGGGGGGTACTATGGCTACACCTTC. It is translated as CASSWTGGYYGYTF.

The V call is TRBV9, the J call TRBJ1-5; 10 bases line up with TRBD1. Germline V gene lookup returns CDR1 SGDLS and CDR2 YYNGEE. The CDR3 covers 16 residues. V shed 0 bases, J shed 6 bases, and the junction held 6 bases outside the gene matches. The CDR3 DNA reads TGTGCCAGCAGCGTAGGGACAGGGGGTACATTTCAGCCCCAGCATTTT. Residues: CASSVGTGGTFQPQHF.

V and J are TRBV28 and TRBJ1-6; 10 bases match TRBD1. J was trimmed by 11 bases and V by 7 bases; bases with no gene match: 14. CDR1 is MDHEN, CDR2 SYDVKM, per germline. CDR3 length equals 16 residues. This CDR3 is CASTRGDRGLWTPLHF. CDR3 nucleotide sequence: TGTGCCAGCACGAGAGGGGACAGGGGTTTATGGACACCCCTCCACTTT.

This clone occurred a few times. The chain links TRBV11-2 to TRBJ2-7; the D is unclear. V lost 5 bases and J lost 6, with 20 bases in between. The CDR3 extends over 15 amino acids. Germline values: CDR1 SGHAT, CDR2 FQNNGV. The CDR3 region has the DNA TGTGCCAGCAGCACGTGGGCGCCATCCGTCTCCGAGCAGTACTTC. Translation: CASSTWAPSVSEQYF.

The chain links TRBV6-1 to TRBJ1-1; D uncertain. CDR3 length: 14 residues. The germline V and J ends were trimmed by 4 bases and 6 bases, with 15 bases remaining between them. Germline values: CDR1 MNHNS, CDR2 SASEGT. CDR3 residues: CASSATKRGAEAFF. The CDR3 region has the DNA TGTGCCAGCAGTGCCACAAAACGAGGCGCTGAAGCTTTCTTT.

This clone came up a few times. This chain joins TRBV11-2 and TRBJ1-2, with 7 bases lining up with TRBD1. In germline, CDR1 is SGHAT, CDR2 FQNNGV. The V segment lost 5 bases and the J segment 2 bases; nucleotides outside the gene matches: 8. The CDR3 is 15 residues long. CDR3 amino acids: CASSRIGTANYGYTF. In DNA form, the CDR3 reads TGTGCCAGCAGCCGAATAGGGACAGCAAACTATGGCTACACCTTC.

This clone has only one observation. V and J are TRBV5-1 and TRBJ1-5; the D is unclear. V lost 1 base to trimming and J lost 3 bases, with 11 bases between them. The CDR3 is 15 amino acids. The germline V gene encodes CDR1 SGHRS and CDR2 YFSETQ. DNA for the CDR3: TGCGCCAGCAGCTTGTCTGGGCACGTCAATCAGCCCCAGCATTTT. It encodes CASSLSGHVNQPQHF.

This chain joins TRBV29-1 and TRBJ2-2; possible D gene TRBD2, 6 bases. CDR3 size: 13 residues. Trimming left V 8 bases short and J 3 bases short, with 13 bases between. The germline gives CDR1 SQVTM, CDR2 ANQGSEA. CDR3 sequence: CSTRRVDTGELFF. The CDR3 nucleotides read TGCAGCACGAGGAGGGTGGACACCGGGGAGCTGTTTTTT.

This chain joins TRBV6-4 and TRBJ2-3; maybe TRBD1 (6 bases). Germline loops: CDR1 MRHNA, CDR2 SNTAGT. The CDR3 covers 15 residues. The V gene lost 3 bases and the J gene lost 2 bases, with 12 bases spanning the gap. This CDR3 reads CASSDGGHSTDTQYF. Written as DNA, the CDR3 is TGTGCCAGCAGTGATGGGGGACATTCCACAGATACGCAGTATTTT.

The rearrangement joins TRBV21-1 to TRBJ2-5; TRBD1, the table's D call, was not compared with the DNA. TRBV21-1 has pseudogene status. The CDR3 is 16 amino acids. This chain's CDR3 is CASTQQGLSSQETQYF. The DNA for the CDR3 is TGTGCCAGCACCCAACAGGGTCTCTCTTCCCAAGAGACCCAGTACTTC.

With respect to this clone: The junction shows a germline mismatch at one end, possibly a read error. In DNA, the CDR3 is TGTGCCAGCAGCCAAGATGACCCGGCGGGGGCGAACACCGCGGAGCTGTTTTTT. It codes for CASSQDDPAGANTAELFF. The rearrangement uses TRBV4-2 and TRBJ2-2; D might be TRBD2 (7 bases). Germline values: CDR1 LGHNA, CDR2 YNFKEQ. The length of the CDR3 is 18 residues.